Shown below are 12 T cell receptor beta chains from a single sample sequenced in a study of blood T cell repertoires in COVID-19. TCRdb keeps only in-frame clones here, not all; method: immunoSEQ multiplex PCR. The sample carries 150,000 to 200,000 clones, around 82% recorded once. Input material: PBMCs or T cells enriched from blood (not recorded which). Every receptor here comes from a man in his forties or fifties who had recovered from COVID-19.

The chain couples TRBV7-9 to TRBJ1-1; D unresolved. Per germline, CDR1 SEHNR and CDR2 FQNEAQ (reference sequence). This CDR3 has 16 amino acids. Trimming left V 4 bases short and J 1 base short, with 16 bases between. The CDR3 DNA follows: TGTGCCAGCAGCTCCGGAGGGAGGCGGTGGAACACTGAAGCTTTCTTT. Its translation: CASSSGGRRWNTEAFF.

The V call is TRBV5-1, the J call TRBJ2-2, with a weak D call TRBD1 (6 bases). CDR1 is SGHRS and CDR2 is YFSETQ in the germline V gene. The germline V and J ends were trimmed by 3 bases and 0 bases, with 12 bases remaining between them. The CDR3 is made up of 16 amino acids. The CDR3 nucleotides are TGCGCCAGCAGCTCCGTACAGGGCACGAACACCGGGGAGCTGTTTTTT. Translated, it gives CASSSVQGTNTGELFF.

The DNA of the CDR3 is TGTGCCAGCAGTTTTTCGGGGGTCCGCGAGCAGTACGTC. Amino acids: CASSFSGVREQYV. The chain has TRBV12-3 or TRBV12-4 and TRBJ2-7; a possible D gene is TRBD2 (6 bases). CDR3 length: 13 residues. Trimming shortened V by 3 bases and J by 6 bases, and 12 bases separated the two germline ends.

Details on this clone: The same CDR3 can be traced to other DNA sequences in this sample. The chain uses TRBV11-3 and TRBJ2-3; unclear D gene. Germline V gives CDR1 SGHNT, CDR2 YENEEA. V shed 2 bases and J shed 0 bases, with 6 bases lying between them. This CDR3 comprises 14 residues. The CDR3 sequence is CASSLTASTDTQYF. In DNA, the CDR3 is TGTGCCAGCAGCTTAACAGCTAGCACAGATACGCAGTATTTT.

V gene TRBV5-1 combines with J gene TRBJ2-1, with 8 positions matching TRBD1. Germline V lookup: CDR1 SGHRS, CDR2 YFSETQ. The CDR3 spans 18 residues. V was pared by 7 bases and J by 2 bases, with 17 bases of the junction left unmatched. The CDR3: CASSKGQAITAPYNEQFF. The CDR3 coding sequence is TGCGCCAGCTCGAAGGGACAGGCAATTACCGCCCCCTACAATGAGCAGTTCTTC.

As for this clone: Other DNA sequences from this sample encode an identical CDR3 as well. The chain recombines TRBV27 with TRBJ1-3; D is possibly TRBD1 (5 bases). This CDR3 region has 14 residues. Germline V gene lookup returns CDR1 MNHEY and CDR2 SMNVEV (reference sequence). V gave up 4 bases and J gave up 1 base, with 8 bases separating them. The CDR3 DNA is TGTGCCAGCAGTTCGGGGGTTTCTGGAAACACCATATATTTT. As protein: CASSSGVSGNTIYF.

V and J are TRBV7-6 and TRBJ2-5; the match to TRBD1 covers 8 bases. Germline V gene data show CDR1 as SGHVS and CDR2 as FNYEAQ. V shed 5 bases, J shed 5 bases, and the junction held 7 bases outside the gene matches. This CDR3 has 14 residues. Written as DNA, the CDR3 is TGTGCCAGCAGCCCGGACAGGGCGTGGGAGACCCAGTACTTC. It codes for CASSPDRAWETQYF.

The table lists this clone with a few counts. The chain recombines TRBV6-5 with TRBJ1-6; 8 positions match TRBD1. Germline CDR1 MNHEY, CDR2 SVGAGI. V shed 6 bases, J shed 8 bases, and the junction held 6 bases outside the gene matches. There are 14 residues in the CDR3. For the CDR3, the DNA is TGTGCCAGCAGGTACGGGACAGGCCATTCACCCCTCCACTTT. Translating gives CASRYGTGHSPLHF.

The chain links TRBV6-2 or TRBV6-3 to TRBJ2-7, with 14 positions matching TRBD2. Germline V gene lookup returns CDR1 MNHEY and CDR2 SVGEGT. The V gene end was trimmed by 2 bases and the J gene end by 0 bases; junction bases not matched to a gene: 12. The CDR3 runs 20 residues. DNA for the CDR3: TGTGCCAGCAGTTACCCCTCAGGGACTAGCGGGGGTGCGAGCTCCTACGAGCAGTACGTC. This translates into CASSYPSGTSGGASSYEQYV.

The J gene is TRBJ1-1, the V gene TRBV18; D is perhaps TRBD1 (6 bases). CDR1 and CDR2 from the germline V gene are KGHSH and LQKENI. Trimming pared 5 bases from V and 2 bases from J, leaving 9 bases between. The CDR3 contains 13 residues. The CDR3 nucleotides read TGTGCCAGCTCATTGGGACAAAACACTGAAGCTTTCTTT. Protein product: CASSLGQNTEAFF.

The chain has TRBV5-1 and TRBJ1-4, with TRBD1 as a possible D gene (5 bases). Germline CDR1 and CDR2: SGHRS and YFSETQ. This CDR3 contains 16 residues. V lost 5 bases and J 3 bases, leaving 17 bases between the germline ends. The CDR3 nucleotides read TGCGCCAGCAGACCTCGGATGGGGGAGGCTAATGAAAAACTGTTTTTT. It encodes CASRPRMGEANEKLFF.

This clone was recorded a few times. CDR3 bases: TGTGCCACAGAAGAGACCCAGTACTTC. Its translation is CATEETQYF. The chain carries TRBV7-9 and TRBJ2-5; D not certain. This CDR3 has 9 residues. Germline CDR1 reads SEHNR; CDR2 reads FQNEAQ (reference sequence). The V end was cut by 10 bases, the J end by 3 bases, with 3 bases between.